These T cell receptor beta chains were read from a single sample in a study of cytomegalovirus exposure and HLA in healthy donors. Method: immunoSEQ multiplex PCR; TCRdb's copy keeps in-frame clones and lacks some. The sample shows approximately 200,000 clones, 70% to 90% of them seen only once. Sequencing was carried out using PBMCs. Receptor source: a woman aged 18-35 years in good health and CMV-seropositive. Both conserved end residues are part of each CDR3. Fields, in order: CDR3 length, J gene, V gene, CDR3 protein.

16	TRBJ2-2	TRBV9	CASSVEGHANTGELFF
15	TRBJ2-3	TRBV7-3	CASSSGAYSTDTQYF
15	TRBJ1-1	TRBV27	CASSLDGGRNTEAFF
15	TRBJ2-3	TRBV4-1	CASSQGQASTDTQYF
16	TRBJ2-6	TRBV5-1	CASSDRSGAGANVLTF
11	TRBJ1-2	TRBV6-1	CASTWGEGYTF
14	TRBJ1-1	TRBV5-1	CASSLVPPNTEAFF
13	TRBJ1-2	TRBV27	CASSFSGMAGYTF
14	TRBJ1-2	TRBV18	CASSPPSRVDGYTF
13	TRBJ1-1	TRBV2	CARARGLNTEAFF
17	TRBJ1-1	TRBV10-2	CASSEVGVGWSDTEAFF
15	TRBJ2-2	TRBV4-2	CASSQGYGNTGELFF
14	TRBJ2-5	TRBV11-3	CASSVRRSQETQYF
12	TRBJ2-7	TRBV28	CASSHRVHEQYF
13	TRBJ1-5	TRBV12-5	CASAPEGAQPQHF
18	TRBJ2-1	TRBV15	CATSRDIRLAGVYNEQFF
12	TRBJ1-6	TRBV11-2	CASSLAQGHLHF
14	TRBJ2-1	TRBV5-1	CASSSAGRYNEQFF
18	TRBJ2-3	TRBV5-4	CASSFFSGGAGRTDTQYF
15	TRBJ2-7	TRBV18	CASSSKQGPTYEQYF
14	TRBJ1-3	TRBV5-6	CASSLRGSGNTIYF
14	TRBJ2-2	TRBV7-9	CASSRDRDTGELFF
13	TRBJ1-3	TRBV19	CASSMGQLNTIYF
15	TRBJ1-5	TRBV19	CASSLQGEGAQPQHF
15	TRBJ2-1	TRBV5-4	CASSLRGQGYNEQFF
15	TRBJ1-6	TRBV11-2	CASSLGVVLGSPLHF
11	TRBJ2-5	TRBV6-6	CASSPGETQYF
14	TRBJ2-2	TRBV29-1	CSVGGTGNTGELFF
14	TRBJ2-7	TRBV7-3	CASSLFHSSNEQYF
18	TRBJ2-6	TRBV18	CASSMRTGESTGANVLTF
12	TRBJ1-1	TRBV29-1	CSAQTGTAEAFF
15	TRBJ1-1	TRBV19	CASQHPGQGAVVAFF
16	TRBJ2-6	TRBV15	CATSRQSGTGSNVLTF
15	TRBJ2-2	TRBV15	CATSRDGGDTGELFF
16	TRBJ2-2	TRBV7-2	CASYNGGGRGTGELFF
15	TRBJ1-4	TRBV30	CAWSVFGLSNEKLFF
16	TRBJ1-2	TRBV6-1	CASSELWRGGTEGYTF
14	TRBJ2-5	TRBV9	CASSANLRGGHQYF